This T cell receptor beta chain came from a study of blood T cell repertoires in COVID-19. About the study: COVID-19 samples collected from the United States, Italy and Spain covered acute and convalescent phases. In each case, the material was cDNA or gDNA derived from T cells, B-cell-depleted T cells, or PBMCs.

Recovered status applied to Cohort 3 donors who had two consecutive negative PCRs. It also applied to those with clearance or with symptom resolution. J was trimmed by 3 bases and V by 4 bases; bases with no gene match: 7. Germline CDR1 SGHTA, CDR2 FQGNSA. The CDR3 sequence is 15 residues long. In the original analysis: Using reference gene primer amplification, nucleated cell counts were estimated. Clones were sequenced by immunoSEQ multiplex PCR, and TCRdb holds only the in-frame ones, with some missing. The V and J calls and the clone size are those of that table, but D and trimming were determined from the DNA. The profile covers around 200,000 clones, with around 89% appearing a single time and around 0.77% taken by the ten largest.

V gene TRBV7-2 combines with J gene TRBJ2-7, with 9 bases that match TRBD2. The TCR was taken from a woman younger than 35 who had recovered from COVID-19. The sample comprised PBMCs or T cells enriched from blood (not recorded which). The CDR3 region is CASSSPGTSRYEQYF. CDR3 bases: TGTGCCAGCAGCTCCCCCGGGACTAGCCGCTACGAGCAGTACTTC.